This T cell receptor (beta chain) was retrieved from a study of beta chain features in type 1 diabetes. Study-level background: Sorted cells numbering some 110,000,000 were examined across all samples.

With respect to this clone: Its antigen is unidentified.

cDNA synthesis used the whole RNA isolate, giving expressed TCRB sequences. Sequencing was performed with immunoSEQ multiplex PCR; in TCRdb, only in-frame clones are kept and a portion is missing. The table lists almost 350,000 clones, 7.5% to 9% of them singletons. Germline CDR1 and CDR2: KGHSH and LQKENI. Trimming cost V 1 base and J 3 bases, with 16 bases left between them. The CDR3 spans 17 residues. Purities over 95% were achieved in all sorted populations. Study-wide points: Cells with high TCR expression could be over-represented when cDNA is sequenced. PCR might pick shorter templates more often, in the same way for patients and controls.

The sequence derives from a woman under 30 in good health. The J gene is TRBJ2-1, the V gene TRBV18, with TRBD2 as a possible D gene (6 bases). Source material: central memory CD4+ T cells from blood. CDR3 nucleotides: TGTGCCAGCTCACCACGGGGGGAAGTACCCCTCTACAATGAGCAGTTCTTC. This encodes CASSPRGEVPLYNEQFF.